This entry describes one TCR beta chain. The V gene's germline CDR1 is MNHEY and CDR2 SVGEGT. The CDR3 is 14 residues long. V lost 5 bases and J lost 4, with 14 bases in between. Enrollment of patients from Seattle took place during active infection, with longitudinal follow-up. Authors' analysis steps: By means of reference gene primer amplification, nucleated cell counts were estimated. The data were produced by immunoSEQ multiplex PCR, yet TCRdb's version contains in-frame clones alone and is incomplete. V and J calls and clone size follow that table, whereas D and trimming were derived from the DNA. The table has 250,000 to 350,000 clones, 80% to 90% seen once. This sample stems from a study of blood T cell repertoires in COVID-19. The overall study: The origin of the acute and convalescent COVID-19 samples was the United States, Italy and Spain. From T cells, B-cell-depleted T cells, or PBMCs came the material, which was cDNA or gDNA.

The sequencing input was peripheral blood. The TCR was taken from a woman aged 45 to 65 with COVID-19, enrolled during active disease. The chain joins TRBV6-2 or TRBV6-3 to TRBJ1-2; D uncertain. The CDR3 is CASSPIGGSYGYTF. Written as DNA, the CDR3 is TGTGCCAGCAGTCCCATTGGAGGTTCCTATGGCTACACCTTC.